Each of the 26 T cell receptor beta chains below was sequenced from the same sample in a study of CD8 T cells in ankylosing spondylitis. TCRdb passed the 5' RACE reads through MiXCR, listing each CDR3 protein once. The sample carries about 130,000 distinct CDR3 sequences, roughly 8.8% recorded once. Sequenced: blood, either unsorted or a sorted T cell fraction (not recorded which). The receptors were gathered from a male donor with ankylosing spondylitis or in good health (not recorded which).

This clonotype occurred many times. The V gene is TRBV7-2, the J gene TRBJ2-1; D may correspond to TRBD1 or TRBD2 (5 bases each). V lost 5 bases, J lost 6 bases, and 11 bases lay in between. There are 13 residues in the CDR3. Per germline, CDR1 SGHTA and CDR2 FQGNSA. CDR3 protein: CASSPGTSNEQFF. The CDR3 DNA follows: TGTGCCAGCAGCCCAGGGACCTCCAATGAGCAGTTCTTC.

This clonotype was detected many times. CDR3: CASSLVGGSSSYEQYF. The CDR3 DNA follows: TGTGCCAGCAGCTTAGTAGGGGGTTCCAGCTCCTACGAGCAGTACTTC. The chain employs TRBV7-9 and TRBJ2-7, with D tentatively TRBD1 (6 bases). The CDR3 has 16 amino acids. Germline CDR1 SEHNR, CDR2 FQNEAQ (reference sequence). Trimming took off 1 base at V and 0 bases at J, with 13 bases between the two ends.

The genes are TRBV5-1 and TRBJ2-2; TRBD1 matches 8 bases. The CDR3 is 16 residues long. The J segment lost 3 bases and the V segment lost 2 bases, leaving 6 bases of the junction unmatched. Germline CDR1 SGHRS, CDR2 YFSETQ. The CDR3, as DNA: TGCGCCAGCAGCTTTGACAGGGGAATATACACCGGGGAGCTGTTTTTT. Amino acid sequence: CASSFDRGIYTGELFF.

This clonotype was seen repeatedly, ten times or more. The genes are TRBV21-1 and TRBJ1-4. TRBV21-1 is marked as a pseudogene. This CDR3 has 16 amino acids. The CDR3 sequence is CASSKVDVPTNEKLFF. The CDR3 bases are TGTGCCAGCAGCAAGGTAGACGTTCCAACTAATGAAAAACTGTTTTTT.

This clonotype has a count of ten or more. The rearrangement links TRBV7-9 to TRBJ1-5; 7 positions match TRBD1. From germline, CDR1 is SEHNR and CDR2 FQNEAQ (reference sequence). The CDR3 runs 12 residues. Germline trimming cut 6 bases from V and 6 bases from J; bases unmatched to any gene: 2. CDR3 bases: TGTGCCAGCAGTAGGGGGCTTCAGCCCCAGCATTTT. Protein sequence: CASSRGLQPQHF.

This clonotype was seen at least ten times. This sequence joins TRBV5-1 and TRBJ2-5; tentative D call: TRBD1 (5 bases). Germline assignment: CDR1 SGHRS and CDR2 YFSETQ. The CDR3 length is 15 residues. The V end lost 0 bases, the J end lost 3 bases, and 12 bases lay between the germline ends. CDR3 DNA: TGCGCCAGCAGCTTGGCCTCTGCAGGGAAAGAGACCCAGTACTTC. Translation: CASSLASAGKETQYF.

This clonotype was observed many times. The V and J genes are TRBV5-1 and TRBJ1-2, with 8 bases lining up with TRBD1. Germline V gives CDR1 SGHRS, CDR2 YFSETQ. Trimming took 3 bases from V and 5 from J; bases not matched to a gene: 9. CDR3 length: 15 amino acids. The CDR3 sequence is CASSSHGTGGYGYTF. The CDR3, as DNA: TGCGCCAGCAGCTCACACGGGACAGGAGGTTATGGCTACACCTTC.

This clonotype has ten or more counts. This rearrangement joins TRBV29-1 to TRBJ2-3; 7 positions agree with TRBD2. Trimming removed 5 bases from V and 2 bases from J; junction bases left unmatched: 10. The CDR3 extends over 15 amino acids. Germline CDR1 and CDR2: SQVTM and ANQGSEA. DNA for the CDR3: TGCAGCGTTTGCATAGCGGGCCGCCCCACAGATACGCAGTATTTT. Translating it yields CSVCIAGRPTDTQYF.

There are a few counts of this clonotype. This chain uses TRBV28 with TRBJ2-7; the D gene could be TRBD1 or TRBD2 (5 bases each). The V gene's germline CDR1 is MDHEN and CDR2 SYDVKM. The CDR3 spans 17 residues. V lost 4 bases to trimming and J lost 4 bases, with 23 bases between them. The CDR3, as DNA: TGTGCCAGCAGTTCTCACGGTTGGGGGACGGAGTCATACGAGCAGTACTTC. This gives the protein CASSSHGWGTESYEQYF.

This clonotype has ten or more counts. The chain links TRBV20-1 to TRBJ1-1; D might be TRBD1 (5 bases). The germline CDR1 and CDR2 sequences are DFQATT and SNEGSKA (reference sequence). V was cut by 6 bases and J by 1 base, with 12 bases left in between. CDR3 size: 13 residues. This CDR3 reads CSAPGPSNTEAFF. The CDR3 nucleotides read TGCAGTGCCCCGGGACCTTCGAACACTGAAGCTTTCTTT.

This clonotype was observed a few times. The CDR3 protein is CASSFDQIPGNYGYTF. The CDR3 DNA sequence: TGTGCCAGCAGCTTTGACCAGATACCAGGGAACTATGGCTACACCTTC. The chain carries TRBV7-2 and TRBJ1-2; D may be TRBD1 (5 bases). Trimming left V 3 bases short and J 2 bases short, with 16 bases between. The germline V gene encodes CDR1 SGHTA and CDR2 FQGNSA. The CDR3 runs to 16 residues.

This clonotype occurred many times. This chain connects TRBV7-3 to TRBJ2-1; possibly TRBD2 for D (6 bases). Trimming pared 1 base from V and 0 bases from J, leaving 28 bases between. This CDR3 is built from 22 residues. CDR1 SGHTA and CDR2 FQGTGA come from the germline V gene. The CDR3 loop reads CASSLSPPRDPGRGPSYNEQFF. The CDR3 region has the DNA TGTGCCAGCAGCTTAAGCCCCCCTCGGGACCCGGGGCGGGGTCCCTCCTACAATGAGCAGTTCTTC.

V is TRBV7-9 and J is TRBJ1-1, with D uncertain. CDR1 and CDR2 (germline): SEHNR, FQNEAQ (reference sequence). Trimming left V 3 bases short and J 4 bases short, with 9 bases between. The CDR3 length is 13 residues. CDR3 sequence (DNA): TGTGCCAGCAGCTTTAACGAGGGCACTGAAGCTTTCTTT. Translated, it gives CASSFNEGTEAFF.

This clonotype came up a few times. A junction end diverges from the germline sequence, so it may reflect a read error. The rearrangement joins TRBV11-2 to TRBJ1-1; D unclear. Looked up from germline, CDR1 is SGHAT and CDR2 is FQNNGV. The length of the CDR3 is 15 residues. The CDR3 DNA follows: TGTTCCAGCAGCTTAGATCGGGGAGGGAACACTGAAGCTTTCTTT. Its protein is CSSSLDRGGNTEAFF. The complete variable domain, with remaining parts taken from reference TRBV11-2 and TRBJ1-1, reads EAGVAQSPRYKIIEKRQSVAFWCNPISGHATLYWYQQILGQGPKLLIQFQNNGVVDDSQLPKDRFSAERLKGVDSTLKIQPAKLEDSAVYLCSSSLDRGGNTEAFFGQGTRLTVV.

This clonotype was seen ten or more times. V gene TRBV12-3 or TRBV12-4 combines with J gene TRBJ2-2, with D hard to call. V lost 7 bases to trimming and J lost 0 bases, with 6 bases between them. This CDR3 contains 13 residues. This CDR3 reads CASTPPNTGELFF. CDR3 nucleotides: TGTGCCAGCACCCCACCGAACACCGGGGAGCTGTTTTTT.

The gene calls are TRBV20-1 and TRBJ1-1; no firm D call. The CDR3 is 16 amino acids. V was pared by 2 bases and J by 2 bases, with 18 bases between. CDR1 is DFQATT and CDR2 is SNEGSKA in the germline V gene (reference sequence). CDR3 DNA sequence: TGCAGTGCTAGAAATCTGAGGGCTTTAGCAAACACTGAAGCTTTCTTT. Its translation: CSARNLRALANTEAFF.

The V and J genes are TRBV9 and TRBJ2-5; no clear D gene. Trimming shortened V by 0 bases and J by 0 bases, and 12 bases separated the two germline ends. This CDR3 comprises 16 residues. Germline CDR1 and CDR2: SGDLS and YYNGEE. This CDR3 is CASSVGVNPNQETQYF. The CDR3, as DNA: TGTGCCAGCAGCGTAGGGGTGAATCCAAACCAAGAGACCCAGTACTTC. The whole variable domain, remainder taken from reference TRBV9 and TRBJ2-5, is DSGVTQTPKHLITATGQRVTLRCSPRSGDLSVYWYQQSLDQGLQFLIQYYNGEERAKGNILERFSAQQFPDLHSELNLSSLELGDSALYFCASSVGVNPNQETQYFGPGTRLLVL.

The rearrangement links TRBV20-1 to TRBJ1-2, with a weak D call TRBD1 (6 bases). Germline CDR1 reads DFQATT; CDR2 reads SNEGSKA (reference sequence). Trimming shortened V by 0 bases and J by 3 bases, and 14 bases separated the two germline ends. This CDR3 is 15 amino acids long. The CDR3 is CSARDMAGAHYGYTF. In DNA, the CDR3 is TGCAGTGCTAGAGACATGGCAGGGGCCCACTATGGCTACACCTTC.

This clonotype was counted ten times or more. This chain uses TRBV6-2 or TRBV6-3 with TRBJ2-7, with D maybe TRBD2 (5 bases). The CDR3 is 13 residues long. Per germline, CDR1 MNHEY and CDR2 SVGEGT. The V and J ends lost 11 bases and 2 bases respectively, with 16 bases between them. In DNA form, the CDR3 reads TGTGCCGGAGGAGATAGCGCGACCTACGAGCAGTACTTC. The encoded protein is CAGGDSATYEQYF.

At least ten counts were recorded for this clonotype. The rearrangement uses TRBV20-1 and TRBJ1-5; weak D call: TRBD1 (5 bases). Germline-derived CDR1 and CDR2 are DFQATT and SNEGSKA (reference sequence). Between the trimmed V and J ends, which lost 1 base and 1 base, there was a span of 8 bases. The CDR3 runs 14 residues. The CDR3 sequence is CSARGGKSNQPQHF. CDR3 DNA sequence: TGCAGTGCTAGAGGGGGGAAGAGCAATCAGCCCCAGCATTTT.

This clonotype was detected many times. The chain carries TRBV5-1 and TRBJ2-7; 11 nucleotides match TRBD2. CDR3 size: 14 residues. Trimming cost V 4 bases and J 6 bases; bases outside gene matches: 6. Germline assignment: CDR1 SGHRS and CDR2 YFSETQ. Here the CDR3 DNA reads TGCGCCAGCAGCCCCGGGACTAGCGGCGCCGAGCAGTACTTC. This codes for CASSPGTSGAEQYF. Variable domain in full (rest from reference TRBV5-1 and TRBJ2-7): KAGVTQTPRYLIKTRGQQVTLSCSPISGHRSVSWYQQTPGQGLQFLFEYFSETQRNKGNFPGRFSGRQFSNSRSEMNVSTLELGDSALYLCASSPGTSGAEQYFGPGTRLTVT.

In its sample, this clonotype was seen a few times. J is TRBJ2-1 and V is TRBV7-6, with 12 bases lining up with TRBD2. V lost 0 bases and J lost 4; bases outside the gene matches: 1. Germline V CDR1 and CDR2: SGHVS, FNYEAQ. This CDR3 contains 16 residues. The CDR3 is CASSLALAGGYNEQFF. CDR3 coding DNA: TGTGCCAGCAGCTTAGCGCTAGCGGGAGGGTACAATGAGCAGTTCTTC.

This clonotype was counted at least ten times. This chain links TRBV7-9 with TRBJ2-1; D perhaps matches TRBD1 (5 bases). The CDR3 totals 15 residues. The V end was cut by 10 bases, the J end by 7 bases, with 23 bases between. Germline CDR1 is SEHNR and CDR2 is FQNEAQ (reference sequence). CDR3 region: CAISTGREVANEQFF. CDR3 sequence (DNA): TGTGCCATCTCGACGGGCAGGGAAGTGGCGAATGAGCAGTTCTTC.

This clonotype was recorded at least ten times. CDR3 region: CSADFWGQKYNEQFF. CDR3 coding DNA: TGCAGTGCTGATTTTTGGGGGCAGAAATACAATGAGCAGTTCTTC. The V gene is TRBV20-1, the J gene TRBJ2-1; weak D call: TRBD1 (6 bases). V lost 5 bases, J lost 4 bases, and 18 bases lay in between. This CDR3 spans 15 amino acids. Germline lookup yields CDR1 DFQATT and CDR2 SNEGSKA (reference sequence).

At least ten counts were recorded for this clonotype. The CDR3 reads CASSDHPSYEQYF. CDR3 coding DNA: TGTGCCAGCTCCGATCACCCTTCCTACGAGCAGTACTTC. The chain recombines TRBV18 with TRBJ2-7; D is unclear. The V and J ends lost 6 bases and 1 base respectively, with 10 bases between them. Germline values: CDR1 KGHSH, CDR2 LQKENI. The CDR3 extends over 13 amino acids.

The CDR3 nucleotides are TGTGCCAGCAGTGAAGGAATGGGCGAGCAGTACTTC. Protein: CASSEGMGEQYF. The V call is TRBV25-1, the J call TRBJ2-7; no clear D. The V gene lost 2 bases and the J gene lost 6 bases, with 8 bases spanning the gap. Germline lookup yields CDR1 MGHDK and CDR2 SYGVNS. CDR3 length: 12 amino acids.